One sample yielded the 28 T cell receptor beta chains listed below, sequenced in a study of T cell changes during pregnancy in multiple sclerosis. Generated by immunoSEQ multiplex PCR, the TCRdb table keeps only in-frame clones and is missing some. The sample yields 50,000 to 65,000 clones, approximately 92% seen once. This specimen was peripheral blood, taken in the first trimester of pregnancy. The receptor set was obtained from a female donor with multiple sclerosis, enrolled in a pregnancy study.

The chain links TRBV27 to TRBJ2-5; D perhaps matches TRBD1 (6 bases). The germline V gene has CDR1 MNHEY and CDR2 SMNVEV (reference sequence). The CDR3 is 15 amino acids. Trimming removed 6 bases from V and 5 bases from J, with 19 bases in between. The CDR3 DNA is TGTGCCAGCAGCCGTCCGGGACATATGGGGGAGACCCAGTACTTC. This translates into CASSRPGHMGETQYF.

This clone was detected only once. The V and J genes are TRBV21-1 and TRBJ1-1. TRBV21-1 is a known pseudogene. The CDR3 is 14 residues long. The CDR3 region is CASSNRGLHTEAFF. The CDR3 DNA follows: TGTGCCAGCAGCAACCGAGGTCTTCACACTGAAGCTTTCTTT.

The gene calls are TRBV19 and TRBJ2-5; weak D call: TRBD1 (6 bases). V lost 4 bases and J 5 bases, leaving 17 bases between the germline ends. Germline CDR1 is LNHDA and CDR2 is SQIVND (reference sequence). The length of the CDR3 is 15 residues. For the CDR3, the DNA is TGTGCCAGTAGTACCTACAGGGCCAGTGGGGAGACCCAGTACTTC. It specifies CASSTYRASGETQYF.

The chain is built from TRBV11-2 and TRBJ1-2; D is possibly TRBD1 (5 bases). This CDR3 has 12 amino acids. The germline V gene encodes CDR1 SGHAT and CDR2 FQNNGV. The V and J ends lost 8 bases and 6 bases respectively, with 13 bases between them. This chain's CDR3 is CASFRVGDGYTF. In DNA form, the CDR3 reads TGTGCCAGCTTCAGGGTCGGTGATGGCTACACCTTC. Drawing the rest from reference TRBV11-2 and TRBJ1-2, the complete variable domain is EAGVAQSPRYKIIEKRQSVAFWCNPISGHATLYWYQQILGQGPKLLIQFQNNGVVDDSQLPKDRFSAERLKGVDSTLKIQPAKLEDSAVYLCASFRVGDGYTFGSGTRLTVV.

This chain links TRBV29-1 with TRBJ1-2; D gene ambiguous. V lost 5 bases and J lost 0, with 10 bases in between. CDR3 length: 13 residues. Germline loops: CDR1 SQVTM, CDR2 ANQGSEA. CDR3 residues: CSVRHLTNYGYTF. DNA for the CDR3: TGCAGCGTTAGACATCTCACTAACTATGGCTACACCTTC.

This clone occurred once. This rearrangement joins TRBV6-6 to TRBJ1-2; maybe TRBD1 (6 bases). Germline V gene lookup returns CDR1 MNHNY and CDR2 SVGAGI (reference sequence). This CDR3 has 11 residues. V was shortened by 5 bases and J by 12 bases, with 13 bases between the two germline ends. This CDR3 reads CASSLNDRHTF. CDR3 bases: TGTGCCAGCAGTCTCAATGACAGGCACACCTTC.

This chain uses TRBV7-2 with TRBJ2-2; 7 bases match TRBD1. Germline CDR1 is SGHTA and CDR2 is FQGNSA. Losses at the gene ends were 5 bases for V and 2 bases for J; bases not matched to a gene: 8. The CDR3 is made up of 16 amino acids. In nucleotides, the CDR3 is TGTGCCAGCAGCCCGAGGACAGGTACCAACACCGGGGAGCTGTTTTTT. It codes for CASSPRTGTNTGELFF.

The V gene is TRBV6-5, the J gene TRBJ2-7; the match to TRBD1 covers 7 bases. The CDR3 totals 15 residues. Germline V CDR1 and CDR2: MNHEY, SVGAGI. V trimming: 0 bases; J trimming: 3 bases; junction bases outside the gene matches: 5. CDR3 sequence (DNA): TGTGCCAGCAGTTACTCGCCGACAGGGAACTACGAGCAGTACTTC. Translation: CASSYSPTGNYEQYF.

The V call is TRBV30, the J call TRBJ2-7; 11 bases line up with TRBD2. The CDR3 totals 15 residues. CDR1 GTSNPN and CDR2 SVGIG come from the germline V gene (reference sequence). The trim removed 4 bases at V and 4 bases at J, leaving 9 bases unmatched. CDR3 nucleotides: TGTGCCTGGAAAATAGTCGGACTAGCGGGTTACGAGCAGTACTTC. It yields the protein CAWKIVGLAGYEQYF.

This clone came up once. The chain uses TRBV6-5 and TRBJ1-2; D is undetermined. CDR3 size: 12 residues. Per germline, CDR1 MNHEY and CDR2 SVGAGI. V lost 5 bases and J lost 8, with 12 bases in between. The CDR3 nucleotides are TGTGCCAGCAGTCCCCCTACCCGCGGCTACACCTTC. Its translation is CASSPPTRGYTF.

This clone has a single count. The gene calls are TRBV6-5 and TRBJ2-4, with 8 bases matching TRBD1. This CDR3 is 15 amino acids long. The germline gives CDR1 MNHEY, CDR2 SVGAGI. The junction had 5 bases not matched to a gene; V was cut back by 6 bases and J by 1 base. The CDR3 spells CASSLRGLAKNIQYF. The CDR3 DNA sequence: TGTGCCAGCAGCCTCAGGGGGCTCGCCAAAAACATTCAGTACTTC.

This clone has a handful of counts. The sample carries other DNA sequences with the same CDR3. The gene calls are TRBV7-8 and TRBJ1-1; TRBD1 might be the D (5 bases). The CDR3 runs 15 residues. The germline V and J ends were trimmed by 6 bases and 4 bases, with 18 bases remaining between them. Germline V gives CDR1 SGHVS, CDR2 FQNEAQ. CDR3 loop: CASSDSAERSTEAFF. The CDR3 DNA follows: TGTGCCAGCAGTGACAGTGCGGAGAGATCCACTGAAGCTTTCTTT.

The genes are TRBV18 and TRBJ1-6, with a possible D match to TRBD1 (5 bases). Germline loops: CDR1 KGHSH, CDR2 LQKENI. Trimming stripped 3 bases from V and 14 bases from J, with 20 bases between. This CDR3 is 15 amino acids long. The CDR3 region is CASSPTTAREFSLHF. In nucleotides, the CDR3 is TGTGCCAGCTCACCCACGACAGCCAGAGAATTTTCCCTCCACTTT. Drawing the rest from reference TRBV18 and TRBJ1-6, the complete variable domain is NAGVMQNPRHLVRRRGQEARLRCSPMKGHSHVYWYRQLPEEGLKFMVYLQKENIIDESGMPKERFSAEFPKEGPSILRIQQVVRGDSAAYFCASSPTTAREFSLHFGNGTRLTVT.

This clone was counted once. J is TRBJ2-1 and V is TRBV6-6; 11 bases are a match to TRBD1. Germline V gene lookup returns CDR1 MNHNY and CDR2 SVGAGI (reference sequence). CDR3 length equals 16 residues. Germline trimming cut 3 bases from V and 7 bases from J; bases unmatched to any gene: 8. The CDR3 spells CASSYLMGQGGNEQFF. The CDR3 coding sequence is TGTGCCAGCAGTTATCTAATGGGACAGGGGGGTAATGAGCAGTTCTTC.

This rearrangement joins TRBV30 to TRBJ2-1, with D perhaps TRBD2 (5 bases). The V and J ends lost 7 bases and 5 bases respectively, with 12 bases between them. Germline-derived CDR1 and CDR2 are GTSNPN and SVGIG (reference sequence). This CDR3 spans 12 amino acids. CDR3 region: CASRRADNEQFF. For the CDR3, the DNA is TGTGCCTCACGCAGAGCGGACAATGAGCAGTTCTTC. Based on the CDR3 plus reference TRBV30 and TRBJ2-1, the full variable domain is SQTIHQWPATLVQPVGSPLSLECTVEGTSNPNLYWYRQAAGRGLQLLFYSVGIGQISSEVPQNLSASRPQDRQFILSSKKLLLSDSGFYLCASRRADNEQFFGPGTRLTVL.

The rearrangement uses TRBV11-2 and TRBJ1-2; tentative D call: TRBD1 (5 bases). V was pared by 7 bases and J by 5 bases, with 17 bases between. CDR3 size: 14 residues. Germline V gene data show CDR1 as SGHAT and CDR2 as FQNNGV. CDR3 in DNA: TGTGCCAGCACCCGGGCACGGGGACTATATGGCTACACCTTC. As protein: CASTRARGLYGYTF.

This chain uses TRBV7-7 with TRBJ2-5; 8 bases agree with TRBD1. The germline V gene encodes CDR1 SSHAT and CDR2 FNYEAQ (reference sequence). CDR3 length: 14 residues. Losses at the gene ends were 5 bases for V and 3 bases for J; bases not matched to a gene: 5. In DNA form, the CDR3 reads TGTGCCAGCAGCCCGGGACAGGTTAAAGAGACCCAGTACTTC. Translation: CASSPGQVKETQYF.

DNA for the CDR3: TGCAGCGTTGGACAGGGCGGCAATCAGCCCCAGCATTTT. It translates to CSVGQGGNQPQHF. This rearrangement joins TRBV29-1 to TRBJ1-5; 7 positions agree with TRBD1. Trimming took 4 bases from V and 2 from J; bases not matched to a gene: 2. Per germline, CDR1 SQVTM and CDR2 ANQGSEA. The CDR3 loop spans 13 amino acids. The full variable domain, with the rest looked up from reference TRBV29-1 and TRBJ1-5, is SAVISQKPSRDICQRGTSLTIQCQVDSQVTMMFWYRQQPGQSLTLIATANQGSEATYESGFVIDKFPISRPNLTFSTLTVSNMSPEDSSIYLCSVGQGGNQPQHFGDGTRLSIL.

The J gene is TRBJ2-3, the V gene TRBV4-3; TRBD2 aligns across 7 bases. The J segment lost 4 bases and the V segment lost 0 bases, leaving 4 bases of the junction unmatched. Germline CDR1 and CDR2: LGHNA and YSLEER. CDR3 length equals 15 residues. CDR3 in amino acids: CASSQEGGSADTQYF. CDR3 nucleotides: TGCGCCAGCAGCCAAGAGGGGGGGTCGGCAGATACGCAGTATTTT.

The CDR3 is CASRQGQGAFNRRDYGYTF. The CDR3 DNA sequence: TGTGCCAGCAGACAGGGACAGGGGGCGTTCAATCGGAGGGACTATGGCTACACCTTC. This chain links TRBV5-4 with TRBJ1-2, with 12 nucleotides matching TRBD1. Germline V gene lookup returns CDR1 SGHNT and CDR2 YYREEE (reference sequence). The junction had 17 bases not matched to a gene; V was cut back by 5 bases and J by 3 bases. CDR3 length: 19 residues.

The genes are TRBV13 and TRBJ2-1, with 9 bases matching TRBD2. There are 16 residues in the CDR3. The germline CDR1 and CDR2 sequences are PRHDT and FYEKMQ (reference sequence). The V segment lost 5 bases and the J segment 5 bases; nucleotides outside the gene matches: 10. CDR3 residues: CASSRRLLAGNNEQFF. DNA of the CDR3: TGTGCCAGCAGCCGCCGTTTGCTAGCGGGGAACAATGAGCAGTTCTTC.

This chain connects TRBV18 to TRBJ2-2; possibly TRBD1 for D (6 bases). The germline gives CDR1 KGHSH, CDR2 LQKENI. V was trimmed by 3 bases and J by 6 bases, leaving 14 bases between them. This CDR3 spans 15 amino acids. The CDR3, as DNA: TGTGCCAGCTCACCGCAGGGGCCCAACTCCGGGGAGCTGTTTTTT. Its translation is CASSPQGPNSGELFF. The variable domain in full, completed from reference TRBV18 and TRBJ2-2, reads NAGVMQNPRHLVRRRGQEARLRCSPMKGHSHVYWYRQLPEEGLKFMVYLQKENIIDESGMPKERFSAEFPKEGPSILRIQQVVRGDSAAYFCASSPQGPNSGELFFGEGSRLTVL.

This sequence joins TRBV2 and TRBJ2-7, with D perhaps TRBD2 (6 bases). This CDR3 has 14 amino acids. The germline CDR1 and CDR2 sequences are SNHLY and FYNNEI. Trimming cost V 6 bases and J 9 bases, with 21 bases left between them. As DNA, the CDR3 is TGTGCCAGCAGACGGGACTCGAACGATCATCGGCAGTACTTC. It specifies CASRRDSNDHRQYF. Supplemented by reference TRBV2 and TRBJ2-7, the full variable domain reads EPEVTQTPSHQVTQMGQEVILRCVPISNHLYFYWYRQILGQKVEFLVSFYNNEISEKSEIFDDQFSVERPDGSNFTLKIRSTKLEDSAMYFCASRRDSNDHRQYFGPGTRLTVT.

The chain recombines TRBV6-1 with TRBJ2-3; TRBD1 is a possible D gene (5 bases). The germline gives CDR1 MNHNS, CDR2 SASEGT. The length of the CDR3 is 14 residues. Deletions cut 2 bases from V and 3 bases from J, with 9 bases between. The CDR3 DNA reads as TGTGCCAGCAGTGAAAGGGGTGTGACAGATACGCAGTATTTT. This gives the protein CASSERGVTDTQYF.

V is TRBV5-1 and J is TRBJ1-2; 12 bases are shared with TRBD1. The J segment lost 2 bases and the V segment lost 3 bases, leaving 2 bases of the junction unmatched. Germline CDR1 SGHRS, CDR2 YFSETQ. The CDR3 runs 15 residues. The DNA of the CDR3 is TGCGCCAGCAGCTGGGGACAGGGGGCGAACTATGGCTACACCTTC. Its translation is CASSWGQGANYGYTF.

The gene calls are TRBV25-1 and TRBJ2-5; D gene ambiguous. CDR1 and CDR2 (germline): MGHDK, SYGVNS. The length of the CDR3 is 11 residues. The germline V and J ends were trimmed by 1 base and 7 bases, with 4 bases remaining between them. CDR3 sequence: CASSESGTQYF. CDR3 sequence (DNA): TGTGCCAGCAGTGAATCGGGGACCCAGTACTTC.

The chain joins TRBV6-5 to TRBJ2-1, with D possibly being TRBD1 (6 bases). CDR1 MNHEY and CDR2 SVGAGI come from the germline V gene. This CDR3 region has 16 residues. Trimming removed 0 bases at V and 2 bases at J, with 11 bases between. The DNA for the CDR3 is TGTGCCAGCAGTTACTCGGGGGCAGGGCCCTACAATGAGCAGTTCTTC. It codes for CASSYSGAGPYNEQFF.

The CDR3 sequence: CASSGVTGPQETQYF. CDR3 bases: TGTGCCAGCAGCGGGGTGACAGGGCCCCAAGAGACCCAGTACTTC. The V gene is TRBV11-3, the J gene TRBJ2-5, with 7 positions matching TRBD1. Germline-derived CDR1 and CDR2 are SGHNT and YENEEA. Trimming removed 5 bases from V and 1 base from J; junction bases left unmatched: 7. This CDR3 has 15 amino acids.